A single T cell receptor (beta chain) is shown here with its context. Antigen specificity is unknown. Other nucleotide sequences from this sample produce the same CDR3. This CDR3 is 15 amino acids long. Germline loops: CDR1 SGHNT, CDR2 YYREEE (reference sequence). V gave up 3 bases and J gave up 4 bases; unmatched junction bases: 4. This specimen comes from a study of shared clonotypes between healthy human individuals. The overall study: Donors, aged 18 to 49, were a couple of women and a few men. Three plates each covered CD4 naive and memory; CD8 naive two, CD8 memory one.

Study findings and constraints: Rarefaction gave evidence that sorted-subset sequencing remained incomplete despite large depth. Naive subsets generally exceeded memory subsets in estimated richness.

TCRdb's copy holds only in-frame clones and misses some; the assay was immunoSEQ multiplex PCR. The sample shows hundreds of thousands of clones, 90% to 96% of them seen only once. Sequences were obtained from naive CD4+ T cells sorted from blood. Subset meaning: CD45RA+ positively selected. V gene TRBV5-4 combines with J gene TRBJ2-1; 10 bases agree with TRBD2. This sequence was found in a woman aged 25 to 39 in good health. CDR3 residues: CASSSTSGSYNEQFF. CDR3 nucleotide sequence: TGTGCCAGCAGCTCGACTAGCGGGTCATACAATGAGCAGTTCTTC.